This paragraph reports one T cell receptor (beta chain). Its antigen is as yet unknown. This entry comes from a study of T cells in Graves' hyperthyroidism and ophthalmopathy. Study information: Initial diagnosis, before any treatment, was when peripheral blood was collected.

The CDR3 is 16 amino acids. Trimming shortened V by 5 bases and J by 6 bases, and 20 bases separated the two germline ends. Per germline, CDR1 SEHNR and CDR2 FQNEAQ (reference sequence). General observations from the study: Ophthalmopathy was distinguished from stable hyperthyroidism by 13 V-J signatures.

Subjects aged 18 to 65 presented with newly diagnosed hyperthyroidism of less than 2 months' duration. TCR beta CDR3 sequences were amplified from RNA transcripts. A set of HTBI primers served as the primers for a first-round RT-PCR of the TCR CDR3. Using its own MiXCR run on the multiplex PCR reads, TCRdb lists one record per CDR3 protein. The top ten clones hold approximately 7.5% of a sample with around 440,000 distinct CDR3 sequences, 15% to 17% of them seen once. The chain joins TRBV7-9 to TRBJ2-1; tentative D call: TRBD2 (7 bases). This clonotype originated in a woman in her late teens or twenties with Graves' hyperthyroidism. Specimen: blood. The DNA of the CDR3 is TGTGCCAGCAGCCAAGGGGGGGGAAGCTATGGCAATGAGCAGTTCTTC. Its protein is CASSQGGGSYGNEQFF.